A selection of T cell receptor beta chains follows, all from one sample in a study of blood T cell repertoires in COVID-19. Profiling relied on immunoSEQ multiplex PCR, and the TCRdb table lists in-frame clones only, not all of them. The sample has some 350,000 clones, around 88% seen once. The specimen sequenced was peripheral blood. The receptors shown here come from a man aged 25 to 45 with active or convalescent COVID-19. CDR3s include the opening cysteine and the closing phenylalanine or tryptophan. Fields, in order: clone size, V gene, D gene, J gene, CDR3 protein, CDR3 DNA. D genes are given only for firm matches. Clone size is not always given. Where it is, it says once, few, many or a class for expanded clones.

.,TRBV7-9,.,TRBJ2-2,CASSLARGGELFF,TGTGCCAGCAGCTTGGCCCGAGGGGGGGAGCTGTTTTTT
.,TRBV30,.,TRBJ1-6,CAWSDPTKGTYNSPLHF,TGTGCCTGGAGTGACCCCACTAAAGGAACCTATAATTCACCCCTCCACTTT
once,TRBV3-1/TRBV3-2,TRBD1,TRBJ1-3,CASSRGTGSGNTIYF,TGTGCCAGCAGCCGAGGGACAGGCTCTGGAAACACCATATATTTT
.,TRBV12-5,TRBD2,TRBJ2-1,CASGTSGFSSYNEQFF,TGTGCTAGTGGCACTAGCGGGTTCAGCTCCTACAATGAGCAGTTCTTC
.,TRBV11-2,TRBD2,TRBJ2-1,CASSFLAGTYNEQFF,TGTGCCAGCAGCTTCCTAGCGGGAACCTACAATGAGCAGTTCTTC
.,TRBV6-1,TRBD1,TRBJ1-4,CASSDGWGTVENEKLFF,TGTGCCAGCAGTGATGGATGGGGGACAGTTGAAAATGAAAAACTGTTTTTT
once,TRBV11-3,TRBD1,TRBJ2-1,CASSPGGRDNEQFF,TGTGCCAGCAGCCCAGGGGGCCGGGACAATGAGCAGTTCTTC
once,TRBV4-3,.,TRBJ2-1,CASSQATSSEDEQFF,TGCGCCAGCAGCCAAGCCACCTCCTCCGAGGATGAGCAGTTCTTC
.,TRBV18,TRBD1,TRBJ2-7,CASSPTGGEQYF,TGTGCCAGCTCACCAACAGGGGGGGAGCAGTACTTC
.,TRBV19,.,TRBJ1-5,CASSTGGRQPQHF,TGTGCCAGTAGTACCGGGGGGAGGCAGCCCCAGCATTTT
once,TRBV28,.,TRBJ2-2,CASSIGQIVTGELFF,TGTGCCAGCAGTATCGGACAGATTGTTACCGGGGAGCTGTTTTTT
.,TRBV9,.,TRBJ2-1,CASSSDIYNEQFF,TGTGCCAGCAGCTCAGACATCTACAATGAGCAGTTCTTC
.,TRBV5-1,.,TRBJ1-6,CASTTGGGSYNSPLHF,TGCGCCAGCACCACCGGGGGGGGTTCCTATAATTCACCCCTCCACTTT
.,TRBV4-1,.,TRBJ1-1,CASSQAGTFEAFF,TGCGCCAGCAGCCAAGCTGGGACATTTGAAGCTTTCTTT
.,TRBV5-4,TRBD2,TRBJ2-7,CASSPSGNNHEQYF,TGTGCCAGCAGCCCCAGCGGGAACAACCACGAGCAGTACTTC
.,TRBV2,.,TRBJ1-2,CASTQARVGYGYTF,TGTGCCAGCACCCAAGCCCGGGTTGGCTATGGCTACACCTTC
few,TRBV19,TRBD1,TRBJ1-2,CASKPGTGFADGYTF,TGTGCCAGTAAACCCGGGACAGGGTTCGCGGATGGCTACACCTTC
.,TRBV4-1,TRBD1,TRBJ1-1,CASSQTGRNTEAFF,TGCGCCAGCAGCCAGACAGGGCGGAACACTGAAGCTTTCTTT
.,TRBV6-6,.,TRBJ1-4,CATGQDATNEKLFF,TGTGCCACTGGGCAGGATGCAACTAATGAAAAACTGTTTTTT
.,TRBV18,.,TRBJ1-1,CASSPGRRTEAFF,TGTGCCAGCTCACCAGGGCGGAGGACTGAAGCTTTCTTT
.,TRBV7-2,TRBD2,TRBJ2-2,CASSFQLAGYTGELFF,TGTGCCAGCAGCTTTCAACTAGCGGGGTACACCGGGGAGCTGTTTTTT
.,TRBV5-1,.,TRBJ2-6,CASSLADSSGANVLTF,TGCGCCAGCAGCCTCGCCGACAGCTCTGGGGCCAACGTCCTGACTTTC
.,TRBV7-2,.,TRBJ2-2,CASSLGGANTGELFF,TGTGCCAGCAGCTTGGGCGGGGCGAACACCGGGGAGCTGTTTTTT
few,TRBV5-4,.,TRBJ2-1,CASSINSVYNEQFF,TGTGCCAGCAGTATCAATAGCGTTTACAATGAGCAGTTCTTC
.,TRBV28,TRBD1,TRBJ1-2,CASSSPGTGNYGYTF,TGTGCCAGCAGTTCCCCCGGGACAGGGAACTATGGCTACACCTTC
once,TRBV3-1/TRBV3-2,TRBD1,TRBJ1-1,CASSSTGFGTEAFF,TGTGCCAGCAGCTCGACAGGGTTTGGGACTGAAGCTTTCTTT
.,TRBV6-2/TRBV6-3,.,TRBJ1-5,CASSYLRGRSPYQPQHF,TGTGCCAGCAGTTACTTAAGGGGCAGGAGCCCCTATCAGCCCCAGCATTTT
.,TRBV7-3,.,TRBJ2-1,CASRGKGNEQFF,TGTGCCAGCAGAGGAAAGGGGAATGAGCAGTTCTTC
.,TRBV5-1,.,TRBJ1-2,CASSLSDPHPNYGYTF,TGCGCCAGCAGCTTGTCAGATCCACACCCCAACTATGGCTACACCTTC
.,TRBV24-1,TRBD2,TRBJ2-1,CATSDFIGGSSYNEQFF,TGTGCCACCAGTGATTTTATCGGCGGGAGCTCCTACAATGAGCAGTTCTTC
.,TRBV23-1,TRBD1,TRBJ1-2,CASSQSDRGSGYTF,TGCGCCAGCAGTCAATCGGACAGGGGTAGCGGCTACACCTTC
.,TRBV30,TRBD1,TRBJ1-2,CAWSVQGALGYTF,TGTGCCTGGAGTGTACAGGGGGCTCTTGGCTACACCTTC
.,TRBV7-9,.,TRBJ2-1,CASSLSRGNEQFF,TGTGCCAGCAGCCTCTCTAGGGGCAATGAGCAGTTCTTC
.,TRBV5-1,.,TRBJ1-2,CASSNSGAENGYTF,TGCGCCAGCAGTAACTCAGGGGCGGAAAATGGCTACACCTTC
few,TRBV19,.,TRBJ2-2,CASSKTGFTGELFF,TGTGCCAGTAGTAAAACAGGGTTCACCGGGGAGCTGTTTTTT
few,TRBV30,.,TRBJ2-5,CAWSPGARETQYF,TGTGCCTGGAGTCCAGGGGCCAGGGAGACCCAGTACTTC
.,TRBV4-1,.,TRBJ2-5,CASSQQTGVQETQYF,TGCGCCAGCAGCCAACAGACAGGAGTACAAGAGACCCAGTACTTC
.,TRBV19,.,TRBJ2-6,CASSPVSGANVLTF,TGTGCCAGTAGTCCGGTCTCTGGGGCCAACGTCCTGACTTTC
once,TRBV6-2/TRBV6-3,.,TRBJ1-2,CASSPPGNWYGYTF,TGTGCCAGCAGTCCCCCAGGGAATTGGTATGGCTACACCTTC
.,TRBV5-1,TRBD1,TRBJ1-2,CASSLTGANSHGYTF,TGCGCCAGCAGCCTCACAGGGGCAAATTCCCATGGCTACACCTTC